These T cell receptor beta chains were read from a single sample in a study of shared clonotypes between healthy human individuals. Clones were read by immunoSEQ multiplex PCR, and TCRdb kept only the in-frame ones, dropping some. The sample consists of 450,000 to 500,000 clones, about 82% of them appearing once. The material sequenced was PBMCs. All receptors derive from a woman in her forties in good health. Some clones in this sample may be carry-over from other donors' samples. The CDR3 runs from the conserved cysteine through the conserved F or W. Some rows have no size entry. The others give once, few or many, or a class for an expanded clone.

j_gene | v_gene | abundance | len | CDR3aa
TRBJ1-1 | TRBV6-5 | NA | 12 | CASSSPGARAFF
TRBJ2-6 | TRBV19 | NA | 14 | CASSIQSRANVLTF
TRBJ2-1 | TRBV4-1 | once | 16 | CASSRVLAGGGNEQFF
TRBJ2-1 | TRBV7-2 | NA | 14 | CASSSRSLGNEQFF
TRBJ2-2 | TRBV28 | few | 16 | CASSTRGQGGIGELFF
TRBJ2-2 | TRBV2 | NA | 12 | CASTSSTGELFF
TRBJ1-1 | TRBV19 | NA | 13 | CASSSREGTEAFF
TRBJ2-3 | TRBV2 | NA | 14 | CASLRDGSTDTQYF
TRBJ2-3 | TRBV11-1 | NA | 16 | CASRKTGLANTDTQYF
TRBJ1-4 | TRBV18 | NA | 17 | CASSKDRGPATNEKLFF
TRBJ2-7 | TRBV19 | NA | 13 | CASSTKGDTEQYF
TRBJ1-1 | TRBV2 | NA | 13 | CASSDQANTEAFF
TRBJ1-1 | TRBV19 | once | 14 | CASTQRGGHTEAFF
TRBJ2-2 | TRBV30 | NA | 22 | CAWSVRRVRRGLAVNNTGELFF
TRBJ2-6 | TRBV29-1 | NA | 13 | CSVIGSGANVLTF
TRBJ2-2 | TRBV6-4 | once | 15 | CASSDKGRGTGELFF
TRBJ2-3 | TRBV7-7 | NA | 13 | CASSLAGPDTQYF
TRBJ1-1 | TRBV18 | NA | 15 | CASSSAYGLNTEAFF
TRBJ2-1 | TRBV7-2 | NA | 15 | CASSLTSGSGSEQFF
TRBJ2-7 | TRBV27 | once | 16 | CASRVYPGQGATEQYF
TRBJ1-2 | TRBV2 | NA | 12 | CASSESIYGYTF
TRBJ2-7 | TRBV14 | NA | 14 | CASSQGGLAYEQYF
TRBJ2-2 | TRBV11-2 | NA | 12 | CASSLFGGELFF
TRBJ2-3 | TRBV7-6 | NA | 15 | CASSLLRASTDTQYF
TRBJ2-1 | TRBV7-9 | NA | 14 | CASSRHQGVNEQFF
TRBJ2-3 | TRBV2 | NA | 14 | CASSVTGGPDTQYF
TRBJ2-1 | TRBV2 | once | 13 | CASSRRPYNEQFF
TRBJ2-5 | TRBV11-1 | few | 15 | CASSLEAGGQETQYF
TRBJ2-6 | TRBV7-8 | NA | 15 | CASSLVISGANVLTF
TRBJ2-5 | TRBV5-1 | NA | 13 | CASSLSGRETQYF
TRBJ2-3 | TRBV7-9 | once | 16 | CASIPDRTQSTDTQYF
TRBJ2-7 | TRBV19 | few | 12 | CASGTGIDEQYF
TRBJ2-7 | TRBV10-2 | NA | 13 | CASREQGMGEQYF
TRBJ1-1 | TRBV6-5 | few | 14 | CASSPGLANTEAFF
TRBJ2-7 | TRBV9 | NA | 14 | CASSVGDYTYEQYF
TRBJ1-1 | TRBV27 | once | 15 | CASSPGTGKNTEAFF
TRBJ2-1 | TRBV18 | once | 14 | CASSYTRSYNEQFF
TRBJ2-2 | TRBV12-5 | NA | 15 | CASGLVIGATGELFF
TRBJ2-2 | TRBV4-2 | NA | 16 | CASSQDWTRGTGELFF
TRBJ1-2 | TRBV5-6 | NA | 16 | CASSLKSLGNSYGYTF
TRBJ1-1 | TRBV10-1 | few | 14 | CASSESGSVAEAFF
TRBJ2-1 | TRBV6-6 | NA | 15 | CASSDRDRGRNEQFF
TRBJ1-2 | TRBV7-3 | few | 15 | CASSLSGTALIGYTF
TRBJ2-7 | TRBV5-4 | once | 16 | CASSPNAGTHTYEQYF